Listed below are T cell receptor beta chains from one sample, sequenced in a study of blood T cell repertoires in COVID-19. The method was immunoSEQ multiplex PCR; TCRdb's version includes in-frame clones alone and lacks a portion of them. This repertoire shows about 380,000 clones, approximately 90% found once; its top ten account for approximately 1.2%. The source material was PBMCs or T cells enriched from blood (not recorded which). These receptors originate from a young woman who had recovered from COVID-19. CDR3s include the opening cysteine and the closing phenylalanine or tryptophan. A D gene is named only where the DNA matches it firmly. The listing skips clone size in some rows; elsewhere it reads once, few, many or a size class.

V gene: TRBV6-5; J gene: TRBJ2-7; D gene: NA; CDR3 length: 13; clone size: NA; CDR3 protein: CASTKRSSYEQYF; CDR3 DNA: TGTGCCAGCACCAAGCGGAGCTCCTACGAGCAGTACTTC
V gene: TRBV12-5; J gene: TRBJ2-5; D gene: TRBD2; CDR3 length: 19; clone size: NA; CDR3 protein: CASGLVGTSGARVQETQYF; CDR3 DNA: TGTGCTAGTGGTTTGGTCGGGACTAGCGGGGCTAGGGTCCAAGAGACCCAGTACTTC
V gene: TRBV6-5; J gene: TRBJ1-1; D gene: NA; CDR3 length: 11; clone size: NA; CDR3 protein: CASKTPGRAFF; CDR3 DNA: TGTGCCAGCAAGACACCCGGTAGGGCTTTCTTT
V gene: TRBV6-4; J gene: TRBJ2-2; D gene: NA; CDR3 length: 13; clone size: few; CDR3 protein: CASSGQNTGELFF; CDR3 DNA: TGTGCCAGCAGTGGACAAAACACCGGGGAGCTGTTTTTT
V gene: TRBV3-1/TRBV3-2; J gene: TRBJ1-4; D gene: TRBD1; CDR3 length: 14; clone size: NA; CDR3 protein: CASSPWTGQEKLFF; CDR3 DNA: TGTGCCAGCAGCCCGTGGACAGGGCAAGAAAAACTGTTTTTT
V gene: TRBV10-2; J gene: TRBJ1-2; D gene: TRBD1; CDR3 length: 17; clone size: NA; CDR3 protein: CASSAGTATLFNYGYTF; CDR3 DNA: TGCGCCAGCAGTGCCGGGACAGCGACCTTGTTTAACTATGGCTACACCTTC
V gene: TRBV6-1; J gene: TRBJ1-5; D gene: TRBD1; CDR3 length: 14; clone size: few; CDR3 protein: CASRVDRGNQPQHF; CDR3 DNA: TGTGCCAGCAGGGTGGACAGGGGCAATCAGCCCCAGCATTTT
V gene: TRBV10-3; J gene: TRBJ2-5; D gene: NA; CDR3 length: 15; clone size: NA; CDR3 protein: CATVREAGPQETQYF; CDR3 DNA: TGTGCCACCGTCAGGGAGGCGGGGCCTCAAGAGACCCAGTACTTC
V gene: TRBV9; J gene: TRBJ2-7; D gene: NA; CDR3 length: 14; clone size: few; CDR3 protein: CASSVYPGHYEQYF; CDR3 DNA: TGTGCCAGCAGCGTATACCCGGGACACTACGAGCAGTACTTC
V gene: TRBV14; J gene: TRBJ1-6; D gene: NA; CDR3 length: 17; clone size: NA; CDR3 protein: CASSQDQVSPNNSPLHF; CDR3 DNA: TGTGCCAGCAGCCAAGATCAAGTTAGCCCCAATAATTCACCCCTCCACTTT
V gene: TRBV9; J gene: TRBJ1-5; D gene: NA; CDR3 length: 14; clone size: once; CDR3 protein: CASSDIGGNQPQHF; CDR3 DNA: TGTGCCAGCAGCGACATCGGGGGCAATCAGCCCCAGCATTTT
V gene: TRBV7-9; J gene: TRBJ1-2; D gene: NA; CDR3 length: 18; clone size: NA; CDR3 protein: CASSLPGARAFSNYGYTF; CDR3 DNA: TGTGCCAGCAGCTTACCAGGGGCGCGGGCCTTTTCTAACTATGGCTACACCTTC
V gene: TRBV6-2/TRBV6-3; J gene: TRBJ1-2; D gene: NA; CDR3 length: 11; clone size: NA; CDR3 protein: CASSYPGSYTF; CDR3 DNA: TGTGCCAGCAGTTATCCCGGGTCCTACACCTTC
V gene: TRBV11-2; J gene: TRBJ2-2; D gene: NA; CDR3 length: 19; clone size: NA; CDR3 protein: CASSLATTGTTRATGELFF; CDR3 DNA: TGTGCCAGCAGCTTAGCTACTACCGGGACAACTAGAGCCACCGGGGAGCTGTTTTTT
V gene: TRBV9; J gene: TRBJ2-3; D gene: NA; CDR3 length: 16; clone size: NA; CDR3 protein: CASSVEVARGTDTQYF; CDR3 DNA: TGTGCCAGCAGCGTAGAGGTGGCGAGGGGGACAGATACGCAGTATTTT
V gene: TRBV28; J gene: TRBJ1-1; D gene: NA; CDR3 length: 19; clone size: NA; CDR3 protein: CASVGGARDLGLMGTEAFF; CDR3 DNA: TGTGCCAGCGTCGGCGGGGCAAGGGATTTGGGGTTAATGGGCACTGAAGCTTTCTTT
V gene: TRBV19; J gene: TRBJ1-5; D gene: TRBD1; CDR3 length: 16; clone size: NA; CDR3 protein: CASTVDRSNSNQPQHF; CDR3 DNA: TGTGCCAGTACCGTGGACAGGTCCAATAGCAATCAGCCCCAGCATTTT
V gene: TRBV5-1; J gene: TRBJ2-2; D gene: NA; CDR3 length: 16; clone size: NA; CDR3 protein: CASSLYDQGGTGELFF; CDR3 DNA: TGCGCCAGCAGCTTGTATGACCAGGGTGGCACCGGGGAGCTGTTTTTT
V gene: TRBV7-9; J gene: TRBJ1-2; D gene: TRBD1; CDR3 length: 15; clone size: once; CDR3 protein: CASSLGQVLDYGYTF; CDR3 DNA: TGTGCCAGCAGCTTGGGACAGGTTTTAGACTATGGCTACACCTTC
V gene: TRBV6-1; J gene: TRBJ2-1; D gene: TRBD2; CDR3 length: 15; clone size: NA; CDR3 protein: CASSEVLAGLNEQFF; CDR3 DNA: TGTGCCAGCAGTGAAGTTCTAGCGGGGCTCAATGAGCAGTTCTTC
V gene: TRBV5-6; J gene: TRBJ1-2; D gene: TRBD1; CDR3 length: 15; clone size: NA; CDR3 protein: CASSLPGQFPHGYTF; CDR3 DNA: TGTGCCAGCAGCTTGCCGGGACAGTTCCCTCACGGCTACACCTTC
V gene: TRBV5-1; J gene: TRBJ2-3; D gene: TRBD2; CDR3 length: 17; clone size: NA; CDR3 protein: CASSSAGQRGVPDTQYF; CDR3 DNA: TGCGCCAGCAGCAGCGCGGGCCAGCGGGGGGTCCCAGATACGCAGTATTTT
V gene: TRBV19; J gene: TRBJ1-2; D gene: TRBD1; CDR3 length: 12; clone size: NA; CDR3 protein: CATTTGVDGYTF; CDR3 DNA: TGTGCCACTACCACAGGGGTTGATGGCTACACCTTC
V gene: TRBV12-3/TRBV12-4; J gene: TRBJ1-2; D gene: NA; CDR3 length: 13; clone size: NA; CDR3 protein: CASSFGHFGGYTF; CDR3 DNA: TGTGCCAGCAGTTTCGGACACTTCGGGGGCTACACCTTC
V gene: TRBV30; J gene: TRBJ1-1; D gene: NA; CDR3 length: 11; clone size: NA; CDR3 protein: CAWSLGTEAFF; CDR3 DNA: TGTGCCTGGAGTCTAGGCACTGAAGCTTTCTTT
V gene: TRBV2; J gene: TRBJ1-1; D gene: NA; CDR3 length: 16; clone size: NA; CDR3 protein: CASSEKARAVNTEAFF; CDR3 DNA: TGTGCCAGCAGTGAGAAGGCCAGGGCCGTGAACACTGAAGCTTTCTTT
V gene: TRBV19; J gene: TRBJ1-1; D gene: NA; CDR3 length: 16; clone size: NA; CDR3 protein: CASSIPWQGGFAEAFF; CDR3 DNA: TGTGCCAGTAGTATTCCCTGGCAGGGCGGTTTTGCTGAAGCTTTCTTT
V gene: TRBV30; J gene: TRBJ2-1; D gene: TRBD1; CDR3 length: 13; clone size: NA; CDR3 protein: CAYRGTGRNEQFF; CDR3 DNA: TGTGCGTATAGGGGGACAGGGAGGAATGAGCAGTTCTTC